This T cell receptor beta chain is from a study of blood T cells in healthy people across ages. Study conclusions and caveats: Unknown CMV status may confound age-related changes in expanded clones. When one million T cells were used, diversity estimates were thought to be underestimates. Per-million-T-cell TCR beta diversity fell roughly linearly with age. Long-lived donors had more naive CD4+ cells and higher diversity than aged donors.

This clonotype was seen only once. Its matching antigen is unknown. Trimming pared 6 bases from V and 7 bases from J, leaving 13 bases between. The CDR3 extends over 13 amino acids. Together with a sample-barcoded 5' primer, a J-beta primer mix was included in a second PCR lasting roughly 6 to 12 cycles. TCRdb itself ran the 5' RACE reads through MiXCR, one entry per CDR3 protein. The table shows 700,000 to 1,000,000 distinct CDR3 sequences, with approximately 48% occurring only once. This sequence originates from a man in his sixties in good health. The specimen sequenced was blood. The chain is built from TRBV12-3 or TRBV12-4 and TRBJ2-4; D remains unclear. CDR3 in amino acids: CASSPPGVNIQYF. The DNA of the CDR3 is TGTGCCAGCAGCCCCCCCGGAGTCAACATTCAGTACTTC.